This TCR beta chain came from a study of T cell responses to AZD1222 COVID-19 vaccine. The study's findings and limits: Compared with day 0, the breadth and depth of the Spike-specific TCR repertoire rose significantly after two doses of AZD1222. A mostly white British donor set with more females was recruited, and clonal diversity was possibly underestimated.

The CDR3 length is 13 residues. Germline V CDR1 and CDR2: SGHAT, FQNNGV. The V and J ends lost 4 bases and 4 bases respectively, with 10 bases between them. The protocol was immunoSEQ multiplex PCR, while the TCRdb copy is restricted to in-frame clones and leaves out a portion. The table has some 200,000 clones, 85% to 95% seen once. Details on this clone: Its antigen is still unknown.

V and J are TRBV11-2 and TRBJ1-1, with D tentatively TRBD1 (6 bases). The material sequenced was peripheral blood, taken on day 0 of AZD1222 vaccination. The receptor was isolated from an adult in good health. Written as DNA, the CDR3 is TGTGCCAGCAGCTACAGGGTCGGCACTGAAGCTTTCTTT. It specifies CASSYRVGTEAFF.